This TCR beta chain was retrieved from a study of blood T cell repertoires in COVID-19 (dated by TCRdb to about 2020). With regard to the full study: The collaborator samples originated in the United States, Italy and Spain and spanned the acute and convalescent phases of COVID-19. The material from the prospective study consisted of cDNA or gDNA derived from T cells, B-cell-depleted T cells, or PBMCs. Subjects who had been exposed to COVID-19, were actively infected with it, or had recovered from it provided the deeply sampled blood TCRbeta repertoires that made up the dataset. A freely available public database, intended as a resource for researchers studying the immune response to SARS-CoV-2, is where the repertoires were released. The samples were drawn from the first 160 participants of the ongoing ImmuneRACE study and from over a thousand subjects provided by 6 global collaborators. The sample metadata nearly always contained a de-identified subject ID, COVID-19 status, age in years and sex. HLA class I and class II types, where available, came from metadata supplied by the sample provider rather than from assay-based typing. What the research found in general, with its limitations: The amount of clinical and demographic metadata varied by source and participant and was provided uncurated.

TCRbeta CDR3 regions were amplified from genomic DNA using the immunoSEQ Assay, a bias-controlled multiplex PCR. The published analysis was carried out like this. The number of nucleated cells in each sample was estimated by amplification of reference gene primers within the assay. Sequence reads were collapsed and filtered to measure the absolute abundance of every unique TCRbeta CDR3 rearrangement. For each sample, productive Simpson clonality was calculated as the square root of Simpson's diversity index over productive rearrangements. TCRdb carries this immuneACCESS record with in-frame sequences only. Its versions omit some clonotypes, under half of them owing to an unresolved V gene in the studies checked, with the rest unexplained. V and J calls and clone size are as listed in that table; D and trimming were resolved from the DNA. This sample holds some 280,000 clones; around 86% were observed only once. Of the sample, roughly 0.96% is held by the ten largest clones.

With respect to this clone: The antigen it binds to is not known. The record has no base qualities; no much larger clone is one base away.

A second Seattle source provided samples from volunteer blood donors who had recovered from COVID-19. Collaborating institutions collected whole blood in K2EDTA tubes following their own protocols. For TCRbeta analysis, collaborators shipped samples in one of three forms: frozen whole blood, isolated PBMCs, or DNA extracted from either of those sample types. CDR1 and CDR2 are drawn from the germline V gene: KGHSH, LQKENI. V and J lose 3 bases and 7 bases, and a span of 15 bases separates them. The cysteine opens and the phenylalanine closes a CDR3 of 14 amino acids. CDR3 DNA is the only sequence kept; it has 42 bases, read in frame from the first base.

The chain is assembled from TRBV18 and TRBJ1-1; the D gene assignment is ambiguous. The receptor's source is a woman aged 40 to 49 who had recovered from COVID-19. Material: peripheral blood. The CDR3 loop reads CASSPAGSTNEAFF. Read as DNA, the sequence is TGTGCCAGCTCACCTGCGGGCAGTACGAATGAAGCTTTCTTT. The CDR3 plus the reference TRBV18 and TRBJ1-1 genes for the other parts give the full variable domain: NAGVMQNPRHLVRRRGQEARLRCSPMKGHSHVYWYRQLPEEGLKFMVYLQKENIIDESGMPKERFSAEFPKEGPSILRIQQVVRGDSAAYFCASSPAGSTNEAFFGQGTRLTVV.